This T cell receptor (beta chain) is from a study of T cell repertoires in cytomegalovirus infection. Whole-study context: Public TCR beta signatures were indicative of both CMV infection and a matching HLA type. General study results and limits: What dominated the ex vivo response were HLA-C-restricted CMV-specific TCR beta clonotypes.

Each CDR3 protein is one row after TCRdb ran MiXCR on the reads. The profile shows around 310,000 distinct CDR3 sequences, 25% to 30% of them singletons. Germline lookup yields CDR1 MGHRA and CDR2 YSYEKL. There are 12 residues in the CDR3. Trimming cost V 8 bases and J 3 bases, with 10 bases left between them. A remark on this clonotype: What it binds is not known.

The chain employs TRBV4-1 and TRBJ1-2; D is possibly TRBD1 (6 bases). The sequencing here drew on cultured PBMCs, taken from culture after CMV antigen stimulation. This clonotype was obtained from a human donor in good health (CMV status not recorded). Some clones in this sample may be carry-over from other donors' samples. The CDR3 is CASQGPDYGYTF. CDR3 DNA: TGCGCCAGCCAGGGGCCTGACTATGGCTACACCTTC.